The clone carrying this TCR beta chain was observed a handful of times. Antigen unknown. The record originates from a study of T-cell memory formation after mild COVID-19. Findings and limits, study-wide: Those CD4+ clones that contracted were mainly in CM and EM (CD8+ ones in EMRA).

Trimming removed 6 bases at V and 0 bases at J, with 14 bases between. The CDR3 extends over 15 amino acids. The germline gives CDR1 SEHNR, CDR2 FQNEAQ (reference sequence). MiXCR, applied by TCRdb to the 5' RACE reads, yields one record per CDR3 protein. The table has about 200,000 distinct CDR3 sequences, over 9.5% seen once; the top ten hold around 3.4%. Sequenced material: PBMCs or a T cell subset sorted from them (not recorded which). The chain joins TRBV7-9 to TRBJ1-2, with D unclear. This TCR came from a man aged 18-30 years who had mild COVID-19 (a few samples of this study predate the infection). Cell type and time point are not known. The CDR3 spells CASRANNNPNYGYTF. The CDR3 nucleotides are TGTGCCAGCAGGGCCAACAATAATCCTAACTATGGCTACACCTTC.